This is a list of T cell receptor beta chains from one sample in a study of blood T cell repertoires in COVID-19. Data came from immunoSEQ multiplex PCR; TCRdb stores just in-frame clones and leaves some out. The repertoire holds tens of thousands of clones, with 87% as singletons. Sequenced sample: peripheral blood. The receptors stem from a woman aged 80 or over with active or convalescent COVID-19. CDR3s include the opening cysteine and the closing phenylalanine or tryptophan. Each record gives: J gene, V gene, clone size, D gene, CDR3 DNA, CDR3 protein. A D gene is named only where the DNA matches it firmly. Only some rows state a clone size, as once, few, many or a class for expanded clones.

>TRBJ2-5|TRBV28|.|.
TGTGCCAGCTACACCCGTATGGGGGGGCGAGGGGAGACCCAGTACTTC
CASYTRMGGRGETQYF
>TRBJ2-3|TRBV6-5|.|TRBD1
TGTGCCAGCAGTTACCGGGACAGGGTCCATACGCAGTATTTT
CASSYRDRVHTQYF
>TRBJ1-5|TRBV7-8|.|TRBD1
TGTGCCAGCAGCTTAGGTCGGGGGACAGTGGATCAGCCCCAGCATTTT
CASSLGRGTVDQPQHF
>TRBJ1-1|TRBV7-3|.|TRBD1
TGTGCCAGCAGCTGGGCCGGGACAGGGAACACTGAAGCTTTCTTT
CASSWAGTGNTEAFF
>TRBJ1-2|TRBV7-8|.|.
TGTGCCAGCAGCAGGACCGGGAAAGAGAACTATGGCTACACCTTC
CASSRTGKENYGYTF
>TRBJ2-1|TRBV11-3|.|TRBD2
TGTGCCAGCAGCTTAGGTAGCGGGGGGGCCCGAGAGCAGTTCTTC
CASSLGSGGAREQFF
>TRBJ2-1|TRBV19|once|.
TGTGCCAGTATGGGGGGTCGCAATGAGCAGTTCTTC
CASMGGRNEQFF
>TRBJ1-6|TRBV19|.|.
TGTGCCAGTAGTATCGGGGGGGTGCAGAATTCACCCCTCCACTTT
CASSIGGVQNSPLHF
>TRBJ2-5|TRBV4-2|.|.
TGTGCCAGCAGCCAAGATGAGCTATCGACAACCGAAGAGACCCAGTACTTC
CASSQDELSTTEETQYF
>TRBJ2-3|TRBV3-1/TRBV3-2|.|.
TGTGCCAGCAGCCAAGAAGGGTCAAGGGGCCTCACAGATACGCAGTATTTT
CASSQEGSRGLTDTQYF
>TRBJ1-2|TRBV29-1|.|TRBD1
TGCAGCTCGGGACAGGTTGGTGGCTACACCTTC
CSSGQVGGYTF
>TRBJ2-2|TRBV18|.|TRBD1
TGTGCCAGCTCACCGCTGGATCAGGGGGCCGGGGAGCTGTTTTTT
CASSPLDQGAGELFF
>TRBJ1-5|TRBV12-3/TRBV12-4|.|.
TGTGCCAGCAGTTTAACCCCGGGTCAGCCCCAGCATTTT
CASSLTPGQPQHF
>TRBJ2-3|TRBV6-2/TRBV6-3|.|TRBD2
TGTGCCAGCAGTAAACTAGCGGGGGGAACAACAGATACGCAGTATTTT
CASSKLAGGTTDTQYF
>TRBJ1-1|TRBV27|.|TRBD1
TGTGCCAGCAGTTTAGGGGGGACAGGTTCGTTTAAAGCTTTCTTT
CASSLGGTGSFKAFF
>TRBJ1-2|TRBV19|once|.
TGTGCCAGTAGTCGACAGGTAGCTAACTATGGCTACACCTTC
CASSRQVANYGYTF
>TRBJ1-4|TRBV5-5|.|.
TGTGCCAGCACCGACCTACTTACAGCAGATGAAAAACTGTTTTTT
CASTDLLTADEKLFF
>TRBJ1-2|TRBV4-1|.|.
TGCGCCAGCACCCAGGGGCCCCTGGGAAGGGACTATGGCTACACCTTC
CASTQGPLGRDYGYTF
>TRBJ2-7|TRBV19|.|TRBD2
TGTGCCAGTAGTATCGTACTAGCGGGGGGCGAGCAGTACTTC
CASSIVLAGGEQYF
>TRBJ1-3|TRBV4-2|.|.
TGTGCCAGCAGCCAAGAGCCCGGGGGAAACACCATATATTTT
CASSQEPGGNTIYF
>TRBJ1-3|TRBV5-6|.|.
TGTGCCAGCAGCATCGAAGGGGCCGCTGGAAACACCATATATTTT
CASSIEGAAGNTIYF
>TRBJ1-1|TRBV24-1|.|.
TGTGCCACCATGCTCGGGGGGTGGTACACTGAAGCTTTCTTT
CATMLGGWYTEAFF
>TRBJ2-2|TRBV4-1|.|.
TGCGCCAGCAGCCAAGGGGCTCTTAGCACCGGGGAGCTGTTTTTT
CASSQGALSTGELFF
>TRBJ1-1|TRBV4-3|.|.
TGCGCCAGCAGCCAAGATCGACAGAACACTGAAGCTTTCTTT
CASSQDRQNTEAFF
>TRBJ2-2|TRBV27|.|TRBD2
TGTGCCAGCAGTAGCGGGAGCACCGGGGAGCTGTTTTTT
CASSSGSTGELFF
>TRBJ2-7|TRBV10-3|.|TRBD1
TGTGCCATCAGGAGACAGGGCGAACTGTACGAGCAGTACTTC
CAIRRQGELYEQYF
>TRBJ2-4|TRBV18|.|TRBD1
TGTGCCAGCTCACCTATGACAGGGAGCGTAACCAAAAACATTCAGTACTTC
CASSPMTGSVTKNIQYF
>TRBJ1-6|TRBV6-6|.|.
TGTGCCAGCAGCCCCGCGCCGGGGGGGGGCAGTTCACCCCTCCACTTT
CASSPAPGGGSSPLHF